The rows below give T cell receptor beta chains drawn from one sample of a study of cytomegalovirus exposure and HLA in healthy donors. Clones were sequenced by immunoSEQ multiplex PCR, and TCRdb holds only the in-frame ones, with some missing. The sample comprises about 180,000 clones, 80% of which are singletons, and 5% to 7% rests with the top ten. What was sequenced was PBMCs. Receptors originate from a man aged 35-49 years in good health and CMV-seronegative. CDR3s include the opening cysteine and the closing phenylalanine or tryptophan. The D gene is left open where the match is weak. Clone size, where shown, is once, few, many, or a class for clones that have expanded.

J gene | D gene | V gene | clone size | CDR3 protein | CDR3 DNA
TRBJ2-7 | TRBD1 | TRBV5-6 | NA | CASSSGTGNSYEQYF | TGTGCCAGCAGCTCTGGGACAGGGAACTCCTACGAGCAGTACTTC
TRBJ2-2 | NA | TRBV6-6 | NA | CATGGGTGELFF | TGTGCCACCGGGGGTGGCACCGGGGAGCTGTTTTTT
TRBJ2-2 | NA | TRBV5-1 | NA | CASSFSGSMAGELFF | TGCGCCAGCAGCTTCAGTGGGAGTATGGCTGGGGAGCTGTTTTTT
TRBJ2-7 | NA | TRBV10-3 | NA | CAIKGDRITYEQYF | TGTGCCATCAAGGGGGACCGAATTACCTACGAGCAGTACTTC
TRBJ2-1 | NA | TRBV5-1 | NA | CASSLDGGSYNEQFF | TGCGCCAGCAGCTTGGATGGGGGGTCCTACAATGAGCAGTTCTTC
TRBJ2-6 | NA | TRBV6-1 | NA | CASSPGEAGANVLTF | TGTGCCAGCAGTCCTGGGGAGGCTGGGGCCAACGTCCTGACTTTC
TRBJ2-7 | NA | TRBV6-6 | NA | CASSPSAPPYEQYF | TGTGCCAGCAGCCCATCAGCGCCACCCTACGAGCAGTACTTC
TRBJ2-2 | NA | TRBV6-6 | NA | CASSLQVFPTGELFF | TGTGCCAGCAGTTTACAGGTTTTTCCGACCGGGGAGCTGTTTTTT
TRBJ1-4 | TRBD1 | TRBV18 | NA | CASLTGTGDEKLFF | TGTGCCAGTCTAACCGGGACAGGGGATGAAAAACTGTTTTTT
TRBJ2-3 | TRBD2 | TRBV5-1 | NA | CASSPLGSGGQPDTQYF | TGCGCCAGCAGCCCTCTTGGTAGCGGGGGTCAGCCAGATACGCAGTATTTT
TRBJ2-2 | TRBD2 | TRBV2 | NA | CASSPPDRLAGGGGELFF | TGTGCCAGCAGTCCTCCCGATCGACTAGCGGGAGGGGGCGGGGAGCTGTTTTTT
TRBJ2-1 | TRBD1 | TRBV11-3 | NA | CASSLSPPGQGDYNEQFF | TGTGCCAGCAGCTTATCACCTCCGGGACAGGGTGACTACAATGAGCAGTTCTTC
TRBJ1-4 | NA | TRBV6-5 | NA | CASSTSGATNEKLFF | TGTGCCAGCAGTACATCGGGTGCAACTAATGAAAAACTGTTTTTT
TRBJ2-2 | TRBD2 | TRBV5-4 | NA | CASSPRSGGDTGELFF | TGTGCCAGCAGTCCAAGGAGCGGGGGGGACACCGGGGAGCTGTTTTTT
TRBJ2-3 | TRBD2 | TRBV9 | NA | CASSGAGGRDTQYF | TGTGCCAGCAGCGGAGCGGGAGGGCGAGATACGCAGTATTTT
TRBJ2-1 | TRBD2 | TRBV5-5 | NA | CASSSPTSGRPHEQFF | TGTGCCAGCAGCTCACCAACTAGCGGGAGGCCACATGAGCAGTTCTTC
TRBJ1-2 | TRBD1 | TRBV6-5 | NA | CASSDREAYYGYTF | TGTGCCAGCAGCGACAGGGAGGCTTACTATGGCTACACCTTC
TRBJ1-4 | NA | TRBV5-1 | NA | CASSLGQGNEVNEKLFF | TGCGCCAGCAGCTTGGGGCAGGGGAATGAGGTTAATGAAAAACTGTTTTTT
TRBJ1-4 | TRBD1 | TRBV9 | NA | CASSYRGRGEKLFF | TGTGCCAGCAGCTACAGGGGGCGAGGTGAAAAACTGTTTTTT
TRBJ2-7 | NA | TRBV5-1 | NA | CASSLGGLRFFSYEQYF | TGCGCCAGCAGCTTGGGCGGGCTTCGTTTTTTCTCCTACGAGCAGTACTTC
TRBJ2-7 | TRBD1 | TRBV6-6 | few | CASRPGQGFHEQYF | TGTGCCAGCAGGCCGGGACAGGGGTTTCACGAGCAGTACTTC
TRBJ1-4 | TRBD1 | TRBV2 | NA | CASTPTGGAELFF | TGTGCCAGCACCCCGACAGGGGGCGCCGAACTGTTTTTT
TRBJ1-3 | TRBD1 | TRBV2 | NA | CASRGQGNTIYF | TGTGCCAGCAGGGGACAGGGAAACACCATATATTTT
TRBJ2-1 | TRBD2 | TRBV2 | once | CASSLTSGVYNEQFF | TGTGCCAGCAGCCTAACTAGCGGGGTCTACAATGAGCAGTTCTTC
TRBJ2-1 | NA | TRBV7-9 | NA | CASSSLSMGNEQFF | TGTGCCAGCAGCTCACTATCCATGGGCAATGAGCAGTTCTTC
TRBJ2-5 | TRBD2 | TRBV5-6 | NA | CASRGLAGTQETQYF | TGTGCCAGCAGGGGACTAGCGGGGACACAAGAGACCCAGTACTTC
TRBJ2-1 | NA | TRBV6-4 | NA | CASSEESSYNEQFF | TGTGCCAGCAGTGAAGAGTCCTCCTACAATGAGCAGTTCTTC
TRBJ1-5 | NA | TRBV29-1 | NA | CSVGAGNQPQHF | TGCAGCGTTGGAGCAGGGAATCAGCCCCAGCATTTT
TRBJ2-2 | TRBD2 | TRBV12-5 | NA | CAISRVGGWTGELFF | TGTGCTATTAGCAGAGTGGGGGGGTGGACCGGGGAGCTGTTTTTT
TRBJ1-3 | NA | TRBV7-2 | NA | CASSLREGISGNTIYF | TGTGCCAGCAGCTTAAGGGAGGGAATTTCTGGAAACACCATATATTTT
TRBJ2-3 | TRBD2 | TRBV7-9 | NA | CASSLAVAGVSQYF | TGTGCCAGCAGCTTAGCTGTAGCGGGGGTTTCCCAGTATTTT
TRBJ2-5 | TRBD2 | TRBV7-2 | few | CASSLAGTRETQYF | TGTGCCAGCAGCTTAGCAGGGACTAGGGAGACCCAGTACTTC
TRBJ1-1 | TRBD1 | TRBV5-1 | NA | CASSSSTGSSTEAFF | TGCGCCAGCAGCTCTTCGACAGGGAGCAGCACTGAAGCTTTCTTT
TRBJ2-7 | NA | TRBV6-5 | once | CASSYESGTQGYEQYF | TGTGCCAGCAGTTACGAATCCGGGACGCAGGGGTACGAGCAGTACTTC
TRBJ2-3 | TRBD2 | TRBV4-2 | NA | CASSQGERRGGQTDTQYF | TGTGCCAGCAGCCAAGGAGAACGGCGGGGGGGCCAGACAGATACGCAGTATTTT
TRBJ1-1 | NA | TRBV29-1 | NA | CSVEFGGTEAFF | TGCAGCGTTGAATTTGGGGGGACTGAAGCTTTCTTT
TRBJ2-7 | NA | TRBV15 | NA | CATSTGSSPREQYF | TGTGCCACCAGTACAGGGTCCTCTCCACGGGAGCAGTACTTC
TRBJ1-4 | NA | TRBV5-1 | NA | CASSFQGNNEKLFF | TGCGCCAGCAGCTTTCAGGGAAATAATGAAAAACTGTTTTTT
TRBJ1-5 | TRBD1 | TRBV6-1 | NA | CASSARTGDLFSNQPQHF | TGTGCCAGCAGTGCTAGGACAGGGGACTTATTTAGCAATCAGCCCCAGCATTTT
TRBJ2-7 | TRBD2 | TRBV2 | NA | CASSEELAYYEQYF | TGTGCCAGCAGTGAAGAACTAGCGTACTACGAGCAGTACTTC
TRBJ1-1 | NA | TRBV2 | NA | CASRLGGGPTEAFF | TGTGCCAGCAGACTGGGGGGGGGACCCACTGAAGCTTTCTTT
TRBJ2-3 | TRBD2 | TRBV29-1 | NA | CSVEVGGADTQYF | TGCAGCGTCGAGGTGGGGGGGGCAGATACGCAGTATTTT
TRBJ1-2 | NA | TRBV29-1 | NA | CSVEGGGLGYTF | TGCAGCGTTGAAGGGGGCGGCCTTGGCTACACCTTC
TRBJ2-1 | TRBD1 | TRBV4-1 | NA | CASSHDTGGSYNEQFF | TGCGCCAGCAGCCACGATACAGGGGGCTCCTACAATGAGCAGTTCTTC
TRBJ1-5 | NA | TRBV7-2 | NA | CASSLDPSTDTQHF | TGTGCCAGCAGCTTAGATCCTTCGACAGATACGCAGCATTTT
TRBJ1-2 | NA | TRBV6-5 | NA | CASSYATPRSYGYTF | TGTGCCAGCAGTTACGCTACCCCAAGGAGCTATGGCTACACCTTC
TRBJ2-3 | NA | TRBV5-1 | NA | CASSSRLGTDTQYF | TGCGCCAGCAGCTCAAGACTAGGAACAGATACGCAGTATTTT
TRBJ1-2 | NA | TRBV4-1 | NA | CASSQQGGYGYTF | TGCGCCAGCAGCCAACAGGGTGGCTATGGCTACACCTTC